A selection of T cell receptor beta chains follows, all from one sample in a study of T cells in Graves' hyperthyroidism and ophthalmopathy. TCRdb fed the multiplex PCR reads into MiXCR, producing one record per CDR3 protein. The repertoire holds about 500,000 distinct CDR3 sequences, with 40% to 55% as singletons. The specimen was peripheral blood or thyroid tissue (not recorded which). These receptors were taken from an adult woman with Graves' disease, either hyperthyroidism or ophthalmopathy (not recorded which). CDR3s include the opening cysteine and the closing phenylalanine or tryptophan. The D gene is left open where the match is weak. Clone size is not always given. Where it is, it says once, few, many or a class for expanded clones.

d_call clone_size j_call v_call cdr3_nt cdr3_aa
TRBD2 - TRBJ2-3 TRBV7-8 TGTGCCAGCAACACTAAGAGAGGGACTAGCGTCACAGATACGCAGTATTTT CASNTKRGTSVTDTQYF
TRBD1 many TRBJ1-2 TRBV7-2 TGTGCCAGCAGCCCACCCCTGGACAGGACGAACTATGGCTACACCTTC CASSPPLDRTNYGYTF
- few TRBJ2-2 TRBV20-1 TGCAGTGCTAGAACAGGGCGGGAGTCCGGGGAGCTGTTTTTT CSARTGRESGELFF
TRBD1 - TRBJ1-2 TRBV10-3 TGTGCCATCAACAAGGGACAGGGGATGTATGGCTACACCTTC CAINKGQGMYGYTF
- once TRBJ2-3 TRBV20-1 TGCAGTGCTAGAGATGAGGTGACAGATACGCAGTATTTT CSARDEVTDTQYF
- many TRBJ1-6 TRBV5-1 TGCGCCAGCAGCTTGGAAGGGGGGTATAATTCACCCCTCCACTTT CASSLEGGYNSPLHF
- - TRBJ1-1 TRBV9 TGTGCCAGCAGCGTAATGGGGGGTGGAACTGAAGCTTTCTTT CASSVMGGGTEAFF
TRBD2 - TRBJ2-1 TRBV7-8 TGTGCCAGCAGCCCACCGGGACTAGCGGGAGGGCCCTCCTACAATGAGCAGTTCTTC CASSPPGLAGGPSYNEQFF
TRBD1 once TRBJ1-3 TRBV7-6 TGTGCCAGCAGCTTAGTTGCTCCGGGACAGTTCTCTGGAAACACCATATATTTT CASSLVAPGQFSGNTIYF
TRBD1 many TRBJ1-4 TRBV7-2 TGTGCCAGCAGCTTACAAAAGGACAGGGATGAAAAACTGTTTTTT CASSLQKDRDEKLFF
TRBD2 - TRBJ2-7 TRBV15 TGTGCCACCAGCGAAATGGGACTAGCGGGGGAACTCACCTACGAGCAGTACTTC CATSEMGLAGELTYEQYF
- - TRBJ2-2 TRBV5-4 TGTGCCAGCAGCTTGATAGCAAACGGGGAGCTGTTTTTT CASSLIANGELFF
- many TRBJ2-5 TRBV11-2 TGTGCCAGCAGCTTAGAGAGGCTTTGGGGGGCAGGAGAGACCCAGTACTTC CASSLERLWGAGETQYF
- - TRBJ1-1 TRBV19 TGTGCCAGTAGGGAGGGGACGAGAGCTTTCTTT CASREGTRAFF
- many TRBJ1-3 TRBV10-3 TGTGCCATCCGACCGCTAGGCCTCTCTGGAAACACCATATATTTT CAIRPLGLSGNTIYF
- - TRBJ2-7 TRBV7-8 TGTGCCAGCAGCCGCCTGCTGGGGGCCTACGAGCAGTACTTC CASSRLLGAYEQYF
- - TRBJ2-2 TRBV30 TGTGCCTGGAGAGGCACCGGGGAGCTGTTTTTT CAWRGTGELFF
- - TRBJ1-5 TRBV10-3 TGTGCCCTGGGGGATTTCGAACGACAGCCCCAGCATTTT CALGDFERQPQHF
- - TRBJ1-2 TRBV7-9 TGTGCCAGCACCGAAACAGGGAGCGGCTACACCTTC CASTETGSGYTF
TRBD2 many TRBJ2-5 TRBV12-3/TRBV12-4 TGTGCCAGCAGTGGGACTAGCGATCTACAAGAGACCCAGTACTTC CASSGTSDLQETQYF
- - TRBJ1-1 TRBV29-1 TGCAGCGCTGTGGCGGCGGACGGACCTGAAGCTTTCTTT CSAVAADGPEAFF
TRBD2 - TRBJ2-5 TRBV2 TGTGCCAGTAAGACTAGCGGGGCCTACCAAGAGACCCAGTACTTC CASKTSGAYQETQYF
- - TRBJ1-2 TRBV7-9 TGTGCCAGCAGCAAAAATTGGAACTATGGCTACACCTTC CASSKNWNYGYTF
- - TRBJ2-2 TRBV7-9 TGTGCCAGCAGAACAAATCCGGGGCGGAGACTAAACACCGGGGAGCTGCTTTTT CASRTNPGRRLNTGELLF